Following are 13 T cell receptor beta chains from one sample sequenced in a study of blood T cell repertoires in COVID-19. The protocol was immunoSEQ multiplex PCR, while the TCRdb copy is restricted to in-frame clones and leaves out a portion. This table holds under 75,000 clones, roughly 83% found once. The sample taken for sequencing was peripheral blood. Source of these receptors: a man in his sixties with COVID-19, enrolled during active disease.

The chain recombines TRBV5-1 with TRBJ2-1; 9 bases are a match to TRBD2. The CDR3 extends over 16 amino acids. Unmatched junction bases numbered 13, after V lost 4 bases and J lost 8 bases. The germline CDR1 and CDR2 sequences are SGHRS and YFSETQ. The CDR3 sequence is CASSPRAGGPPDEQFF. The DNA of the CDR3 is TGCGCCAGCAGCCCCCGGGCGGGAGGGCCTCCGGATGAGCAGTTCTTC.

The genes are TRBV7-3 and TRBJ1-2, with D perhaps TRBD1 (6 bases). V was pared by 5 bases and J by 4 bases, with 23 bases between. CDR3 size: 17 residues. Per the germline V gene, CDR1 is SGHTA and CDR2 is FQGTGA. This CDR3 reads CASSTSSGTPRGYGYTF. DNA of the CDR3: TGTGCCAGCAGCACCTCATCCGGGACACCCAGAGGCTATGGCTACACCTTC.

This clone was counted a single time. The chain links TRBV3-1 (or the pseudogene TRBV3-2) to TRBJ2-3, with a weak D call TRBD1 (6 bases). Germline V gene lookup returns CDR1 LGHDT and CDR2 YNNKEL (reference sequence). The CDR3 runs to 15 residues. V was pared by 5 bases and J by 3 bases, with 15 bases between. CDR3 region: CASSSRQGLTDTQYF. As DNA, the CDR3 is TGTGCCAGCAGCTCCCGGCAGGGGCTAACAGATACGCAGTATTTT.

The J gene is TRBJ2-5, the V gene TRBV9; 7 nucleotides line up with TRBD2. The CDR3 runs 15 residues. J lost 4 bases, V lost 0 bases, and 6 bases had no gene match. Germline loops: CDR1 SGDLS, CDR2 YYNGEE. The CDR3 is CASSVGGGPGETQYF. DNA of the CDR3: TGTGCCAGCAGCGTAGGGGGAGGGCCGGGAGAGACCCAGTACTTC.

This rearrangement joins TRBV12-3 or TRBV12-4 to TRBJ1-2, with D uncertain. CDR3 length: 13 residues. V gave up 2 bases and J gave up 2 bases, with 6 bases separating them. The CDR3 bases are TGTGCCAGCAGTTTACCCCTAAACTATGGCTACACCTTC. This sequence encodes CASSLPLNYGYTF.

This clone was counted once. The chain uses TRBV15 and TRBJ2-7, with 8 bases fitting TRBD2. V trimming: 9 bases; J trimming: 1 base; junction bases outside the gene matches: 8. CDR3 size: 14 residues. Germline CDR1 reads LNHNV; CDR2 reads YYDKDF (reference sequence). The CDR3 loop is CATGATGGSYEQYF. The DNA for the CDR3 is TGTGCCACGGGAGCCACGGGAGGGTCCTACGAGCAGTACTTC.

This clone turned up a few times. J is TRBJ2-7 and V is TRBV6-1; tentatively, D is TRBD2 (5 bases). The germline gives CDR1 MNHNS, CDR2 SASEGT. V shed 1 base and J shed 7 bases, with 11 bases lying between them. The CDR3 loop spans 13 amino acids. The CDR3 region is CASSEVRVSEQYF. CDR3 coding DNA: TGTGCCAGCAGTGAAGTGCGGGTTTCGGAGCAGTACTTC.

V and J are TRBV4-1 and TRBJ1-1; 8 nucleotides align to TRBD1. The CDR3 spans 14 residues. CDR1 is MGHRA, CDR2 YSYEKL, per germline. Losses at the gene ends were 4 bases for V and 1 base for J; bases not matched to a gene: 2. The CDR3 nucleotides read TGCGCCAGCAGCCCTCAGGGGGCGAACACTGAAGCTTTCTTT. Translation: CASSPQGANTEAFF.

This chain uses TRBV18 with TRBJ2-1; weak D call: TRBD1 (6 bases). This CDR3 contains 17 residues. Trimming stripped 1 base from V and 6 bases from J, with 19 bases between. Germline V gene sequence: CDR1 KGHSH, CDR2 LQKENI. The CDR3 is CASSPLPGDFFRNEQFF. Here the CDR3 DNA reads TGTGCCAGCTCACCACTACCAGGGGATTTTTTCCGCAATGAGCAGTTCTTC.

CDR3 in DNA: TGTGCCAGCAGTGATATTACAACCGCAACTAATGAAAAACTGTTTTTT. This sequence encodes CASSDITTATNEKLFF. The chain has TRBV6-1 and TRBJ1-4, with D hard to call. Trimming shortened V by 3 bases and J by 0 bases, and 11 bases separated the two germline ends. The germline gives CDR1 MNHNS, CDR2 SASEGT. This CDR3 has 16 amino acids.

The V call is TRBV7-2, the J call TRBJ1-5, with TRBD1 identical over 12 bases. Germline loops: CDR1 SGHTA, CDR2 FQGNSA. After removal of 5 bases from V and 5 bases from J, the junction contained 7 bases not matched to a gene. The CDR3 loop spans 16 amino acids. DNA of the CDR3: TGTGCCAGCAGCCCCCCGGGACAGGGGGCCTATCAGCCCCAGCATTTT. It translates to CASSPPGQGAYQPQHF.

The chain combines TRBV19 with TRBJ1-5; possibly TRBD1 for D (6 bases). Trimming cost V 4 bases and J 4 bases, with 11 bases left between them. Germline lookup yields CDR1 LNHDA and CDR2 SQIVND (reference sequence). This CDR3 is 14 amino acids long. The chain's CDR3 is CASSSRGRNQPQHF. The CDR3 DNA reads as TGTGCCAGTAGTAGCAGGGGTCGTAATCAGCCCCAGCATTTT.

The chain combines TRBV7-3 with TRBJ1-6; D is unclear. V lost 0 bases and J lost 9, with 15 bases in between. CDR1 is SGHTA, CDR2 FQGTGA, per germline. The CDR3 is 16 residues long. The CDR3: CASSLTTAGKGSPLHF. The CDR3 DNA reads TGTGCCAGCAGCTTAACGACGGCGGGAAAGGGTTCACCCCTCCACTTT.